This entry is about one T cell receptor beta chain. These data belong to a study of cytomegalovirus exposure and HLA in healthy donors. Germline V CDR1 and CDR2: LNHDA, SQIVND (reference sequence). V lost 4 bases, J lost 6 bases, and 16 bases lay in between. CDR3 size: 15 residues. Amplification used 60 Vbeta primers and 13 Jbeta primers. The repertoire was sequenced with immunoSEQ multiplex PCR; TCRdb's copy has only in-frame clones and lacks some. Its table records 200,000 to 250,000 clones. Sequenced input: PBMCs. This rearrangement joins TRBV19 to TRBJ2-1; a weak D match, TRBD1 (6 bases). The sequence was collected from a woman between 25 and 40 years old in good health and CMV-seropositive. The CDR3 spells CASSTPGQSANEQFF. CDR3 bases: TGTGCCAGTAGTACCCCGGGACAATCAGCCAATGAGCAGTTCTTC.